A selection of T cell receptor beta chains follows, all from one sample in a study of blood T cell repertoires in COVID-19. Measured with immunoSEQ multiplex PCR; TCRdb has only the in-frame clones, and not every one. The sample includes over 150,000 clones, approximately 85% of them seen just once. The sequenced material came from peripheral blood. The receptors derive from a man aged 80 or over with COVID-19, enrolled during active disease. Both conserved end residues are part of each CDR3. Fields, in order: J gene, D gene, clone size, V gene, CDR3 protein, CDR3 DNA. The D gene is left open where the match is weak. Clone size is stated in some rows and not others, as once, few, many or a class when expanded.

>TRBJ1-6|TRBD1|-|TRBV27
CASSLSARGDSPLHF
TGTGCCAGCAGTTTATCGGCCAGGGGGGATTCACCCCTCCACTTT
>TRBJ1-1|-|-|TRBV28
CASTHQGAGEAFF
TGTGCCAGCACCCACCAAGGGGCAGGAGAAGCTTTCTTT
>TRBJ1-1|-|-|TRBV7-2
CASSTGGVGSTEAFF
TGTGCCAGCAGCACTGGAGGGGTGGGGAGCACTGAAGCTTTCTTT
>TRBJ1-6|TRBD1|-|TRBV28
CASSSPGQGSSPLHF
TGTGCCAGCAGTTCCCCGGGACAGGGTAGTTCACCCCTCCACTTT
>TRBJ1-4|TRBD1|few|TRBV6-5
CASKRGPGDEKLFF
TGTGCCAGCAAAAGGGGGCCGGGGGATGAAAAACTGTTTTTT
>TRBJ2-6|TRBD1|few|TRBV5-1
CASSPGQEAGANVLTF
TGCGCCAGCAGCCCAGGACAGGAGGCTGGGGCCAACGTCCTGACTTTC
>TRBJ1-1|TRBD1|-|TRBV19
CASRIQGGNTEAFF
TGTGCCAGTAGAATACAGGGGGGGAACACTGAAGCTTTCTTT
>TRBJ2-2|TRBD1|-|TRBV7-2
CASSLPGQGSGELFF
TGTGCCAGCAGCCTACCGGGACAGGGTTCCGGGGAGCTGTTTTTT
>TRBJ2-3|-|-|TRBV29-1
CSVSGGVTDTQYF
TGCAGCGTTTCTGGCGGGGTCACAGATACGCAGTATTTT
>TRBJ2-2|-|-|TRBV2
CASSATGPRFGGELFF
TGTGCCAGCAGTGCAACAGGGCCGAGATTCGGCGGGGAGCTGTTTTTT
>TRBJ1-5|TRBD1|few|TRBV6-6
CASSAGQGSNQPQHF
TGTGCCAGCAGTGCGGGACAGGGAAGCAATCAGCCCCAGCATTTT
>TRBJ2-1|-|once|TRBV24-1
CATSGRGRGSYNEQFF
TGTGCCACCAGTGGGAGGGGGCGCGGTAGCTACAATGAGCAGTTCTTC
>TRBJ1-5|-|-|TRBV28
CASRQGSNQPQHF
TGTGCCAGCAGACAGGGTTCTAATCAGCCCCAGCATTTT
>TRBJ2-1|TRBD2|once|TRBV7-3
CASSRRLAGDNEQFF
TGTGCCAGCAGCCGCAGACTAGCGGGAGACAATGAGCAGTTCTTC
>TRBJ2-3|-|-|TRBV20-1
CSASLRGLSTDTQYF
TGCAGTGCTAGTTTACGAGGTTTAAGCACAGATACGCAGTATTTT
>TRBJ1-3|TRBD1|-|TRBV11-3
CASSSGTGDAGNTIYF
TGTGCCAGCAGCTCAGGGACAGGGGATGCTGGAAACACCATATATTTT
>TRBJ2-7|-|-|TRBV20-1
CSVGFSYEQYF
TGCAGTGTCGGGTTTTCCTACGAGCAGTACTTC
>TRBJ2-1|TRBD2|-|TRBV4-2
CASSQGTSGGADEQFF
TGTGCCAGCAGCCAAGGGACTAGCGGGGGGGCCGATGAGCAGTTCTTC
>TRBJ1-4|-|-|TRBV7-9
CASSQGSQAEKLFF
TGTGCCAGCAGCCAGGGAAGTCAGGCTGAAAAACTGTTTTTT
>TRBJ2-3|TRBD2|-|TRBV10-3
CAIMAPTSGRAVPSDTQYF
TGTGCCATCATGGCCCCGACTAGCGGGCGGGCCGTTCCCTCAGATACGCAGTATTTT
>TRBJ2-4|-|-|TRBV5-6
CASSAAGAKNIQYF
TGTGCCAGCAGCGCCGCCGGGGCCAAAAACATTCAGTACTTC
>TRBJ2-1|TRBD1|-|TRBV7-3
CASSLQGSLYNEQFF
TGTGCCAGCAGCCTACAGGGGTCTCTCTACAATGAGCAGTTCTTC
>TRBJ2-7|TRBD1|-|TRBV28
CASSLGVRGPNYEQYF
TGTGCCAGCAGTTTAGGGGTTAGGGGGCCTAACTACGAGCAGTACTTC
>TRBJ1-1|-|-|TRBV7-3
CASSLVGRNTEAFF
TGTGCCAGCAGCTTAGTTGGCAGAAACACTGAAGCTTTCTTT
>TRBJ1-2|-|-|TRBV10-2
CASSSYMVNGYTF
TGCGCCAGCAGTAGTTACATGGTGAATGGCTACACCTTC
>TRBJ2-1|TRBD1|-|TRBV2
CASSVTAGGRQFF
TGTGCCAGCAGTGTTACGGCAGGGGGTCGGCAGTTCTTC
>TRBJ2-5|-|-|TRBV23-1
CASKRRFQETQYF
TGCGCCAGCAAACGCAGGTTCCAAGAGACCCAGTACTTC
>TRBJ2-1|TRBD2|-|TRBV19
CASSIGSGGANEQFF
TGTGCCAGTAGTATAGGTAGCGGGGGGGCAAATGAGCAGTTCTTC
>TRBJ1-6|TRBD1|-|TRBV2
CASSEAKGAPSPLHF
TGTGCCAGCAGTGAAGCGAAGGGGGCCCCTTCACCCCTCCACTTT
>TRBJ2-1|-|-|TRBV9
CASSVRWQVDYDEQFF
TGTGCCAGCAGCGTAAGGTGGCAGGTGGACTACGATGAGCAGTTCTTC
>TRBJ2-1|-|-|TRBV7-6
CASSRYRDEQFF
TGTGCCAGCAGCCGATACAGGGATGAGCAGTTCTTC
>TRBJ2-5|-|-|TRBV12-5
CASGSSPTAETQYF
TGTGCTAGTGGTTCCTCCCCGACAGCAGAGACCCAGTACTTC
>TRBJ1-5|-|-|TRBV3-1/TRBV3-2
CASSQETYSNQPQHF
TGTGCCAGCAGCCAAGAAACCTATAGCAATCAGCCCCAGCATTTT
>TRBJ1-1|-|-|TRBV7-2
CASSRARVNTEAFF
TGTGCCAGCAGCAGAGCCCGGGTAAACACTGAAGCTTTCTTT
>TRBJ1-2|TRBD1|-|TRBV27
CASSSRDRANYGYTF
TGTGCCAGCAGTTCCCGGGACAGGGCTAACTATGGCTACACCTTC
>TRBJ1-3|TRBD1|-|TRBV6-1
CASSARLWTGTFSVRNTIYF
TGTGCCAGCAGTGCTAGGCTTTGGACAGGGACTTTCTCGGTCCGGAACACCATATATTTT
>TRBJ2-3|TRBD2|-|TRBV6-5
CASILTSGGRDTQYF
TGTGCCAGCATCCTGACTAGCGGGGGTCGCGATACGCAGTATTTT
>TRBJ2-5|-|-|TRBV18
CASSPRQQETQYF
TGTGCCAGCTCACCGCGGCAGCAAGAGACCCAGTACTTC
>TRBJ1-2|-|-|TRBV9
CASSPLLGGYGYTF
TGTGCCAGCAGCCCCTTGCTGGGAGGCTATGGCTACACCTTC
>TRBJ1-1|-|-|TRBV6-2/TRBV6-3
CASSYALTVNTEAFF
TGTGCCAGCAGTTACGCGCTGACAGTGAACACTGAAGCTTTCTTT
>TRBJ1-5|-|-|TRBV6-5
CASSWGGRDQPQHF
TGTGCCAGCAGTTGGGGGGGCCGGGATCAGCCCCAGCATTTT
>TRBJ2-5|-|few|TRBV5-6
CASSRGLQETQYF
TGTGCCAGCAGCCGAGGGCTTCAGGAGACCCAGTACTTC
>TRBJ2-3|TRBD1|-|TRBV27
CASSYNRGLGTDTQYF
TGTGCCAGCAGTTACAACAGGGGGCTGGGCACAGATACGCAGTATTTT
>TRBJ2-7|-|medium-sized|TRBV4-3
CASSPSLLYEQYF
TGCGCCAGCAGCCCCTCCCTACTCTACGAGCAGTACTTC
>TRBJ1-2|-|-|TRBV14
CASSQTVDYGYTF
TGTGCCAGCAGCCAAACAGTTGACTATGGCTACACCTTC
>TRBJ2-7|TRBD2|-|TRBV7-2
CASSLGGFAYEQYF
TGTGCCAGCAGCTTGGGGGGGTTTGCCTACGAGCAGTACTTC
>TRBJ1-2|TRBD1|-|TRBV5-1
CASSQSSLVQGTAGGYTF
TGCGCCAGCAGCCAGTCCTCTTTAGTACAGGGGACCGCGGGAGGCTACACCTTC
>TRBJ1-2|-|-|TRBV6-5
CASSSDRPGYGYTF
TGTGCCAGCAGTTCAGACAGGCCAGGATATGGCTACACCTTC
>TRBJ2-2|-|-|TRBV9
CASSGGEGLNTGELFF
TGTGCCAGCAGCGGTGGAGAGGGCCTGAACACCGGGGAGCTGTTTTTT
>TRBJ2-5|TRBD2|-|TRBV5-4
CASSLAVAGGQETQYF
TGTGCCAGCAGCTTGGCGGTAGCGGGGGGTCAAGAGACCCAGTACTTC
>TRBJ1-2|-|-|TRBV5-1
CASTPTGGDFGYGYTF
TGCGCCAGCACCCCGACTGGGGGGGATTTTGGCTATGGCTACACCTTC
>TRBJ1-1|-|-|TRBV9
CASSARGRGNDSEAFF
TGTGCCAGCAGCGCACGCGGACGGGGGAATGATTCTGAAGCTTTCTTT
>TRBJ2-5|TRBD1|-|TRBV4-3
CASSQDRTGVQETQYF
TGCGCCAGCAGCCAAGATAGGACAGGGGTCCAAGAGACCCAGTACTTC
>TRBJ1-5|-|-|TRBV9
CASSVDGGGQPQHF
TGTGCCAGCAGCGTAGACGGGGGAGGTCAGCCCCAGCATTTT
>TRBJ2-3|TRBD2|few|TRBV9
CASSALTSGGTDTQYF
TGTGCCAGCAGCGCCCTGACTAGCGGGGGCACAGATACGCAGTATTTT